The clone carrying this TCR beta chain was counted a few times. This specimen belongs to a study of T cells after yellow fever vaccination. CDR3 length: 12 residues. Germline trimming cut 6 bases from V and 8 bases from J; bases unmatched to any gene: 7. Germline CDR1 DFQATT, CDR2 SNEGSKA (reference sequence). TCRdb reanalysed the 5' RACE reads using MiXCR and keeps one entry per CDR3 protein. The repertoire holds around 320,000 distinct CDR3 sequences, roughly 8.7% seen once, with over 3% in the top ten. Sequenced material: CD4+ T cells sorted from PBMCs, taken 5 days after the yellow fever booster vaccination. The sequence was collected from a man aged 18 to 35 who received the YFV17D yellow fever vaccine. The rearrangement links TRBV20-1 to TRBJ2-4, with 7 bases aligning to TRBD2. The CDR3 nucleotides read TGCAGTGCCCTGGGGGGGGGAGACATTCAGTACTTC. It codes for CSALGGGDIQYF.